Reported below is one T cell receptor (beta chain). Its antigen is unknown. This entry is derived from a study of PD-1 blockade in mismatch repair-deficient tumors. Study-wide background: Patients had about a dozen mismatch repair-deficient cancer types, all previously treated and progressing. Whole-study findings and limits: Tumor-resident clones, often absent from pretreatment blood, expanded after pembrolizumab and then contracted.

Every patient had mismatch repair deficiency by PCR or immunohistochemistry. The TCR-sequenced patients were a few responders to pembrolizumab. TCRdb keeps only in-frame clones here, not all; method: immunoSEQ multiplex PCR. The table lists about 130,000 clones, around nine tenths of them singletons. The CDR3 has 14 residues. V lost 1 base to trimming and J lost 2 bases, with 6 bases between them. The V gene's germline CDR1 is SGHAT and CDR2 FQNNGV. The J gene is TRBJ2-1, the V gene TRBV11-2; D is uncertain. The receptor was isolated from an adult with mismatch repair-deficient cancer. Sequenced material: peripheral blood, taken roughly 67 weeks after starting pembrolizumab. As DNA, the CDR3 is TGTGCCAGCAGCTTAGCCTCAGCCTACAATGAGCAGTTCTTC. Encoded protein: CASSLASAYNEQFF.